This T cell receptor beta chain was recorded in a study of neurological immune-mediated disorders (dated by TCRdb to between 2018 and 2020). About the investigation overall: Peripheral blood TCR-beta repertoires from patients with HTLV-I-associated myelopathy (HAM/TSP), patients with multiple sclerosis, and healthy controls were compared in the study using UMI-based sequencing. Each longitudinal HAM/TSP and healthy donor was sampled at 3 time-points spaced at roughly 3-45 month intervals. The approximately 110 TCR-beta libraries included longitudinal samples, technical triplicates and paired sorted CD4+ and CD8+ T-cell subsets alongside PBMC samples. Of the approximately 68 subjects in the cohort, some 15 were HAM/TSP patients, some 35 were multiple sclerosis patients, and some 20 were healthy controls. Broad study findings and their caveats: The highest TCR clonal expansion was observed in HAM/TSP patients, whereas the lowest was observed in MS patients, even when compared with healthy controls. No identical CDR3 amino acid sequences were shared among expanded clones across subjects, suggesting private TCR-beta repertoires in all groups.

cDNA was synthesized by template-switch 5'RACE using a primer with a 10-nucleotide random unique molecular identifier that tagged each TCR transcript. Every sequencing run yielded over 190 million TCR-beta sequences covering 15-18 subjects. The RNeasy kit was used for extraction of total RNA. The KAPA Real-time Library Amplification kit was used to amplify TCR-beta VDJ regions with primers targeting the TCR constant region and the 5'RACE anchor. Sample indexes and Illumina adaptors were added in a first PCR, and a second PCR then increased library yield. After Ampure bead purification, the TCR product of roughly 650 bp was size-selected on a 2% E-gel SizeSelection system. Library quality was checked on a Bioanalyzer, concentration was measured with Qubit, and libraries were quantified with the Kapa Library Quantification kit before pooling. Paired-end 2 x 150 bp sequencing of the libraries was performed on an Illumina HiSeq 2500. To increase sequence diversity, about 25-31% phiX was spiked into each library pool. Per the authors' processing: The quality-filtered reads were processed with the UMI-based MiGEC pipeline, whose error correction step removed more than 85% of the raw TCR sequences. IMGT germline references were used for aligning VDJ genes, and each clonotype was defined as a unique CDR3 amino acid sequence together with its V-J genes. Clonal expansion, Shannon diversity, and CDR3 relatedness (CalcPairwiseDistances, ClusterSamples) were evaluated with VDJtools, and phylogenetic trees were built with CLCbio workbench. Clones with at least 8 unique UMIs were defined as expanded, with this threshold being based on coefficient-of-variation modelling across technical triplicates. Using fastp at Q25 and MiXCR, TCRdb reprocessed the public reads and kept productive beta chains. Rows merge per CDR3 protein into single entries with the most common DNA and genes. The V and J calls shown here were made by TCRdb, not taken from the authors' results. A total of approximately 50,000 distinct CDR3 sequences appear in this sample, approximately 9.2% of them only once. The ten largest clones add up to 1.5% to 2% of the sample.

The sample holds a few counts of this clonotype. Its recognized antigen is unknown. No quality values exist for individual bases; no much larger clone is one base distant. Interpreted using the paper, the time point label stands for: longitudinal time-point 3. Healthy controls were blood bank volunteers in Maryland, USA. For unsorted PBMC libraries, 2 million PBMCs were used after storage in RNAlater at -80 degrees C until RNA extraction. Peripheral blood was subjected to Ficoll-Hypaque density gradient centrifugation to isolate PBMCs, which were then cryopreserved in liquid nitrogen. The germline V gene gives CDR1 as MNHEY and CDR2 as SVGEGT. The CDR3 runs 16 amino acids, cysteine and phenylalanine included. Solely the CDR3 DNA is kept, with 48 bases framed from the first base. Trimming removed 8 bases from V and 5 bases from J, leaving 21 bases between the germline ends.

This receptor chain uses TRBV6-2 or TRBV6-3 and TRBJ2-2; TRBD2 is possibly the D segment (6 matching bases). This sequence was found in a woman between 40 and 55 years old in good health. Sequencing was carried out using PBMCs. The DNA reads as follows: TGTGCCAGCCTACCCGGCCCCGGGGGAGGAACCGGGGAGCTGTTTTTT. This sequence encodes CASLPGPGGGTGELFF.